One sample yielded the 27 T cell receptor beta chains listed below, sequenced in a study of shared clonotypes between healthy human individuals (dated by TCRdb to the early 2020s). Receptor libraries were prepared by the immunoSEQ multiplex PCR assay. The source is immuneACCESS, and TCRdb retained only in-frame sequences with V and J called. Part of the clones is not carried over; for the studies checked, unresolved V genes explain less than half of this, and the remainder is unexplained. The sample records 190,000 or so clones, 90% to 95% of which are singletons. Of the sample, 0.065% to 0.07% falls within the top ten clones. What was sequenced was naive CD4+ T cells sorted from blood. The cell subset or site label on this specimen signifies: CD45RA+ positively selected. Receptors were obtained from a woman in her 30s in good health.

V usage is TRBV19 and J usage is TRBJ2-3, with 9 bases lining up with TRBD2. CDR3 length: 15 residues. J was trimmed by 3 bases and V by 3 bases; bases with no gene match: 4. Germline V gene lookup returns CDR1 LNHDA and CDR2 SQIVND (reference sequence). The CDR3 region has the DNA TGTGCCAGTAGTATTAGCGGGAGAGGAACAGATACGCAGTATTTT. Protein sequence: CASSISGRGTDTQYF. The complete variable domain, with remaining parts taken from reference TRBV19 and TRBJ2-3, reads DGGITQSPKYLFRKEGQNVTLSCEQNLNHDAMYWYRQDPGQGLRLIYYSQIVNDFQKGDIAEGYSVSREKKESFPLTVTSAQKNPTAFYLCASSISGRGTDTQYFGPGTRLTVL.

Worth noting for this clone: At one boundary the junction diverges from the germline segment, which might be a read error. The genes are TRBV28 and TRBJ1-2, with 7 bases that match TRBD1. Germline CDR1 and CDR2: MDHEN and SYDVKM. This CDR3 has 13 amino acids. CDR3 nucleotides: TGTGCCAGCACCCAGACAGGGCCCCAATCGTCGGCCTTC. Amino acid sequence: CASTQTGPQSSAF.

This sequence joins TRBV28 and TRBJ2-3; D tentatively fits TRBD1 or TRBD2 (5 bases each). The V end was cut by 8 bases, the J end by 1 base, with 10 bases between. The CDR3 length is 13 residues. Germline V gene lookup returns CDR1 MDHEN and CDR2 SYDVKM. CDR3 sequence: CASQGSGTDTQYF. The CDR3 bases are TGTGCCAGCCAGGGTAGCGGCACAGATACGCAGTATTTT.

V is TRBV6-5 and J is TRBJ2-2, with 11 bases lining up with TRBD1. The CDR3 loop spans 15 amino acids. CDR1 and CDR2 (germline): MNHEY, SVGAGI. J lost 5 bases, V lost 6 bases, and 5 bases had no gene match. DNA of the CDR3: TGTGCCAGCAGAGTGGACAGGGGGCTAACCGGGGAGCTGTTTTTT. Its translation is CASRVDRGLTGELFF.

This clone was recorded once. The CDR3 is CASSLVRGSGNTIYF. The DNA of the CDR3 is TGTGCCAGCAGCTTAGTCAGGGGCTCTGGAAACACCATATATTTT. This sequence joins TRBV5-8 and TRBJ1-3; D is perhaps TRBD1 (6 bases). CDR3 length equals 15 residues. V was clipped by 2 bases and J by 0 bases, with 9 bases between them. Germline CDR1 reads SGHTS; CDR2 reads YDEGEE.

The chain recombines TRBV15 with TRBJ2-1, with D perhaps assigned TRBD1 or TRBD2 (5 bases each). Germline loops: CDR1 LNHNV, CDR2 YYDKDF (reference sequence). This CDR3 has 14 residues. Trimming stripped 1 base from V and 7 bases from J, with 11 bases between. This chain's CDR3 is CATSRGRGVNEQFF. CDR3 nucleotides: TGTGCCACCAGCAGAGGGAGAGGGGTGAATGAGCAGTTCTTC.

The V and J genes are TRBV29-1 and TRBJ2-1, with 13 positions matching TRBD2. CDR1 and CDR2 (germline): SQVTM, ANQGSEA. V gave up 6 bases and J gave up 6 bases; unmatched junction bases: 5. The CDR3 sequence is 14 residues long. DNA of the CDR3: TGCAGCGTCGCCCGACTAGCGGGAGGCAATGAGCAGTTCTTC. Protein sequence: CSVARLAGGNEQFF.

The rearrangement links TRBV5-1 to TRBJ1-3, with D maybe TRBD1 (5 bases). This CDR3 is built from 16 residues. V was cut by 0 bases and J by 2 bases, with 12 bases left in between. CDR1 is SGHRS and CDR2 is YFSETQ in the germline V gene. The CDR3 region has the DNA TGCGCCAGCAGCTTGGAGCTGGGGCTCACTGGAAACACCATATATTTT. Translated, it gives CASSLELGLTGNTIYF.

The V gene is TRBV25-1, the J gene TRBJ1-4, with D maybe TRBD1 (6 bases). Trimming removed 6 bases at V and 1 base at J, with 9 bases between. Germline V CDR1 and CDR2: MGHDK, SYGVNS. There are 14 residues in the CDR3. DNA of the CDR3: TGTGCCAGCAGAGGGGGAAGAACTAATGAAAAACTGTTTTTT. Translated, it gives CASRGGRTNEKLFF.

DNA for the CDR3: TGTGCCAGCAGTCCTCAGTCGGTTAAAGAAAAACTGTTTTTT. Protein: CASSPQSVKEKLFF. The V and J genes are TRBV27 and TRBJ1-4; D is unclear. The germline V gene has CDR1 MNHEY and CDR2 SMNVEV (reference sequence). The CDR3 is 14 amino acids. The ends were cut back, 5 bases at V and 8 bases at J, with 15 bases in the middle.

V gene TRBV27 combines with J gene TRBJ2-7; TRBD2 aligns across 14 bases. Germline V gene sequence: CDR1 MNHEY, CDR2 SMNVEV (reference sequence). CDR3 length: 18 residues. The ends lost 5 bases at V and 6 bases at J; junction bases unmatched: 15. For the CDR3, the DNA is TGTGCCAGCAGTCTCCGGACAGCTGGACTAGCGGGAGGTTTCGAGCAGTACTTC. Its protein product is CASSLRTAGLAGGFEQYF.

The chain has TRBV5-4 and TRBJ2-5; 9 bases line up with TRBD1. The J call may be faulty, since TRBJ2-7 better matches the DNA end. The CDR3 consists of 15 residues. CDR1 SGHNT and CDR2 YYREEE come from the germline V gene (reference sequence). The CDR3 loop is CASSLWGTGHYEQYF. DNA of the CDR3: TGTGCCAGCAGCTTGTGGGGGACAGGGCACTACGAGCAGTACTTC.

The chain carries TRBV5-1 and TRBJ2-7, with 13 bases that match TRBD2. This CDR3 has 15 amino acids. Trimming removed 4 bases from V and 2 bases from J; junction bases left unmatched: 3. Looked up from germline, CDR1 is SGHRS and CDR2 is YFSETQ. The CDR3 nucleotides read TGCGCCAGCAGCCACGGACTAGCGGGGGCCTACGAGCAGTACTTC. This codes for CASSHGLAGAYEQYF.

V and J are TRBV30 and TRBJ1-1, with a weak D call TRBD1 (6 bases). The CDR3 loop spans 15 amino acids. V was clipped by 2 bases and J by 2 bases, with 15 bases between them. Germline loops: CDR1 GTSNPN, CDR2 SVGIG (reference sequence). For the CDR3, the DNA is TGTGCCTGGAGTCCGGACCCGGGACAAAACACTGAAGCTTTCTTT. The encoded protein is CAWSPDPGQNTEAFF.

J is TRBJ1-1 and V is TRBV28; D unclear. The ends were cut back, 4 bases at V and 2 bases at J, with 11 bases in the middle. The CDR3 is 14 amino acids. Germline V gene sequence: CDR1 MDHEN, CDR2 SYDVKM. Written as DNA, the CDR3 is TGTGCCAGCAGTTCCCAGGACTTCAACACTGAAGCTTTCTTT. Its translation is CASSSQDFNTEAFF.

The V gene is TRBV27, the J gene TRBJ2-5; 13 bases agree with TRBD2. CDR3 size: 18 residues. V lost 2 bases to trimming and J lost 5 bases; unmatched junction nucleotides: 11. Germline V CDR1 and CDR2: MNHEY, SMNVEV (reference sequence). CDR3 protein: CASSLVLAGGPSEETQYF. For the CDR3, the DNA is TGTGCCAGCAGTTTAGTACTAGCGGGAGGGCCGTCGGAGGAGACCCAGTACTTC.

The chain carries TRBV5-1 and TRBJ2-7, with TRBD2 matching 9 bases. Germline V lookup: CDR1 SGHRS, CDR2 YFSETQ. The V and J ends lost 3 bases and 5 bases, in that order; junction bases with no gene match: 9. This CDR3 has 15 amino acids. The CDR3 loop is CASSYISGSIHEQYF. The CDR3 nucleotides are TGCGCCAGCAGCTACATTAGCGGGAGTATCCACGAGCAGTACTTC.

The J gene is TRBJ2-3, the V gene TRBV2, with D uncertain. The germline V and J ends were trimmed by 6 bases and 6 bases, with 13 bases remaining between them. The CDR3 loop spans 13 amino acids. CDR1 and CDR2 from the germline V gene are SNHLY and FYNNEI. Written as DNA, the CDR3 is TGTGCCAGCAGGGTCTTTAGCTCGGATACGCAGTATTTT. Amino acids: CASRVFSSDTQYF.

This sequence joins TRBV6-5 and TRBJ2-5, with 10 bases matching TRBD2. The trim removed 7 bases at V and 3 bases at J, leaving 2 bases unmatched. The CDR3 has 13 amino acids. The germline CDR1 and CDR2 sequences are MNHEY and SVGAGI. The CDR3 is CASKLAGEETQYF. CDR3 nucleotide sequence: TGTGCCAGCAAGCTAGCGGGGGAAGAGACCCAGTACTTC.

The V gene is TRBV6-5, the J gene TRBJ2-7; possibly TRBD2 for D (6 bases). From germline, CDR1 is MNHEY and CDR2 SVGAGI. The CDR3 extends over 15 amino acids. The germline V and J ends were trimmed by 5 bases and 6 bases, with 20 bases remaining between them. Written as DNA, the CDR3 is TGTGCCAGCAGTCTCAGTAGTAGCGGATTGAGCGAGCAGTACTTC. Amino acid sequence: CASSLSSSGLSEQYF.

V gene TRBV6-7 combines with J gene TRBJ2-7; a weak D match, TRBD1 (5 bases). TRBV6-7 is identified as an open reading frame with a role that is uncertain. This CDR3 spans 15 amino acids. Trimming left V 3 bases short and J 0 bases short, with 12 bases between. The CDR3 DNA sequence: TGTGCCAGCAGTTATTCTCAGGGCGCCTCCTACGAGCAGTACTTC. Its protein is CASSYSQGASYEQYF.

The rearrangement joins TRBV19 to TRBJ1-5, with D possibly TRBD1 on 5 matching bases. The CDR3 runs 16 residues. The ends were cut back, 6 bases at V and 4 bases at J, with 19 bases in the middle. The germline gives CDR1 LNHDA, CDR2 SQIVND (reference sequence). The CDR3 coding sequence is TGTGCCAGTAGCCGAAGGGGTAGGGATGCGAATCAGCCCCAGCATTTT. It yields the protein CASSRRGRDANQPQHF. The whole variable domain, filled in from reference TRBV19 and TRBJ1-5, reads DGGITQSPKYLFRKEGQNVTLSCEQNLNHDAMYWYRQDPGQGLRLIYYSQIVNDFQKGDIAEGYSVSREKKESFPLTVTSAQKNPTAFYLCASSRRGRDANQPQHFGDGTRLSIL.

The gene calls are TRBV10-3 and TRBJ1-5; no reliable D call. CDR3 length equals 13 residues. CDR1 is ENHRY and CDR2 is SYGVKD in the germline V gene. Trimming left V 6 bases short and J 6 bases short, with 12 bases between. The CDR3 DNA follows: TGTGCCATCAGCGCCGGGAAGGCTCAGCCCCAGCATTTT. Amino acid sequence: CAISAGKAQPQHF.

There are a few counts of this clone. The J gene is TRBJ2-7, the V gene TRBV2; no firm D call. CDR3 size: 12 residues. Trimming took 5 bases from V and 4 from J, leaving 9 bases between them. The germline CDR1 and CDR2 sequences are SNHLY and FYNNEI. CDR3 residues: CASSHTPYEQYF. CDR3 in DNA: TGTGCCAGCAGTCATACCCCGTACGAGCAGTACTTC.

The rearrangement links TRBV29-1 to TRBJ1-2; D unresolved. Trimming cost V 6 bases and J 14 bases, with 19 bases left between them. The CDR3 has 11 amino acids. From germline, CDR1 is SQVTM and CDR2 ANQGSEA. As DNA, the CDR3 is TGCAGCGTGGAGGTGATTGGTGGCTCGACCTTC. Translating gives CSVEVIGGSTF.

The CDR3 is CASSLWGTGGYSSNQPQHF. The CDR3 DNA is TGTGCCAGCAGTTTATGGGGGACAGGGGGCTACTCAAGCAATCAGCCCCAGCATTTT. V gene TRBV28 combines with J gene TRBJ1-5; TRBD1 agrees at 12 bases. CDR3 length: 19 residues. The germline gives CDR1 MDHEN, CDR2 SYDVKM. Unmatched junction bases numbered 7, after V lost 0 bases and J lost 1 base.

The rearrangement uses TRBV6-5 and TRBJ1-1, with D uncertain. Trimming took off 6 bases at V and 3 bases at J, with 14 bases between the two ends. This CDR3 region has 14 residues. Per germline, CDR1 MNHEY and CDR2 SVGAGI. As DNA, the CDR3 is TGTGCCAGCAGCCTTACCGACACGGACACTGAAGCTTTCTTT. It encodes CASSLTDTDTEAFF.